This T cell receptor (beta chain) derives from a study of blood T cell repertoires in COVID-19. Study-wide context: Samples of COVID-19 (acute and convalescent) were obtained from the United States, Italy and Spain. T cells, B-cell-depleted T cells, or PBMCs provided the cDNA or gDNA that served as material.

CDR3 length: 14 residues. Germline assignment: CDR1 SGHRS and CDR2 YFSETQ. Trimming took off 6 bases at V and 5 bases at J, with 15 bases between the two ends. Original processing notes: Amplification of reference gene primers was used by the study to estimate nucleated cell counts. Profiling relied on immunoSEQ multiplex PCR, and the TCRdb table lists in-frame clones only, not all of them. D and trimming were read from the DNA, whereas the V and J calls and clone size are those reported in that table. The sample has about 100,000 clones, 90% to 95% seen once; the top ten hold approximately 1.8%. This clonotype originated in a man aged 60-69 years with acute or convalescent COVID-19. Sequencing was performed on peripheral blood. The rearrangement joins TRBV5-1 to TRBJ2-1; TRBD2 is a possible D gene (5 bases). The CDR3 bases are TGCGCCAGCAATAAAGGACCGGAGGACAATGAGCAGTTCTTC. Its translation is CASNKGPEDNEQFF.